This TCR beta chain is drawn from a study of cytomegalovirus exposure and HLA in healthy donors. Study overall: Earlier sequencing of around 190 million T cells yielded 100 million to 140 million unique TCR beta sequences. Early release data held 80 million to 100 million unique TCRs from HLA-typed donors.

At collection, donors were nominally healthy, but unrecorded immune exposures were probable. The PCR contained 60 Vbeta and 13 Jbeta primers. The method was immunoSEQ multiplex PCR; TCRdb's version includes in-frame clones alone and lacks a portion of them. The table includes about 170,000 clones, 82% detected once. This clone was seen a few times. Its antigen is not identified. Broader study findings: In a later analysis, several top co-occurrence clusters appeared linked to parvovirus B19, influenza, CMV and Epstein-Barr virus.

The CDR3 runs to 15 residues. The J segment lost 1 base and the V segment lost 0 bases, leaving 0 bases of the junction unmatched. Germline CDR1 reads LGHNA; CDR2 reads YSLEER. The sequence derives from a male donor in good health and CMV-seronegative. This chain uses TRBV4-3 with TRBJ1-1; 9 positions agree with TRBD1. The sequenced material came from PBMCs. The CDR3 loop is CASSQEGQGNTEAFF. The CDR3 DNA sequence: TGCGCCAGCAGCCAAGAGGGACAGGGGAACACTGAAGCTTTCTTT.